The text below deals with one TCR beta chain. The data belong to a study of blood T cell repertoires in COVID-19. On the study more broadly: Sites in the United States, Italy and Spain provided acute and convalescent COVID-19 samples.

Authors' data handling: Amplification of reference gene primers provided the estimated nucleated cell counts. Using immunoSEQ multiplex PCR, the repertoire was profiled, and TCRdb retains in-frame clones only, with some absent. V, J and clone size reflect that table, while D and trimming were determined from the DNA. The data show 200,000 to 250,000 clones, roughly 86% seen once. V lost 5 bases and J lost 2, with 7 bases in between. Germline CDR1 reads SEHNR; CDR2 reads FQNEAQ (reference sequence). The CDR3 is 12 residues long. The sequence derives from a woman aged 60-70 years who had recovered from COVID-19. The chain has TRBV7-9 and TRBJ2-7; D not certain. Material: peripheral blood. CDR3 region: CASSPIPYEQYF. CDR3 sequence (DNA): TGTGCCAGCAGCCCCATCCCCTACGAGCAGTACTTC.